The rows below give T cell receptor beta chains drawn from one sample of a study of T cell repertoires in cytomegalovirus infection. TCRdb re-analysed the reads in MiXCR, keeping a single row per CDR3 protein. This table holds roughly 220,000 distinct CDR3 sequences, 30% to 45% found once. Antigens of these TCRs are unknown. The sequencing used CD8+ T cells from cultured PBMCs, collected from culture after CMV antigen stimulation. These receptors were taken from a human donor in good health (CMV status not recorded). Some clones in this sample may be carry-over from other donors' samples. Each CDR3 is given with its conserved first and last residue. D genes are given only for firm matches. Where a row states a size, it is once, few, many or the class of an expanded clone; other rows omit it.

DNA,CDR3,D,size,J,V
TGTGCCAGCAGCTCAGGTCCTTGGGGCACAGATACGCAGTATTTT,CASSSGPWGTDTQYF,.,few,TRBJ2-3,TRBV7-3
TGTGCCAGCAGACCCGGGCGAGAGACCCAGTACTTC,CASRPGRETQYF,.,.,TRBJ2-5,TRBV7-9
TGTGCCAGCAGCCCGCAAGGGGCCCCTGAAGCTTTCTTT,CASSPQGAPEAFF,.,.,TRBJ1-1,TRBV7-9
TGTGCCTGGGCCCGGGACTACCTTTACGAGCAGTACTTC,CAWARDYLYEQYF,TRBD2,many,TRBJ2-7,TRBV30
TGTGCCAGCAGGAACCGGGACAGTGGGGTCAATCAGCCCCAGCATTTT,CASRNRDSGVNQPQHF,TRBD1,.,TRBJ1-5,TRBV6-6
TGTGCCAGCAGACGGGACAGGGAAGGGACCTACGAGCAGTACTTC,CASRRDREGTYEQYF,TRBD1,.,TRBJ2-7,TRBV28
TGTGCCAGCAGCCAAGACGGGGTCCGGAGGAGAAACACTGAAGCTTTCTTT,CASSQDGVRRRNTEAFF,.,.,TRBJ1-1,TRBV14
TGTGCCACCAGCAGAGAAAGGAACACTGAAGCTTTCTTT,CATSRERNTEAFF,.,few,TRBJ1-1,TRBV15
TGTGCCAGCAGCCCGAGCCGGGGGGCCCATGACACTGAAGCTTTCTTT,CASSPSRGAHDTEAFF,.,.,TRBJ1-1,TRBV7-8
TGTGCCAGCAGCTTAGATCTCGGCGGGACACATACGCAGTATTTT,CASSLDLGGTHTQYF,.,.,TRBJ2-3,TRBV7-2